The 23 T cell receptor beta chains below all came from one sample that was sequenced in a study of T cell repertoires in cytomegalovirus infection. MiXCR, run by TCRdb on the reads, gives a single entry per CDR3 protein. The table records about 490,000 distinct CDR3 sequences, 16% of them present only once. Specimen: CD8+ T cells from PBMCs. These receptors originate from a human donor in good health (CMV status not recorded). Some clones in this sample may be carry-over from other donors' samples.

This chain joins TRBV2 and TRBJ1-5; D remains unclear. Per the germline V gene, CDR1 is SNHLY and CDR2 is FYNNEI. The CDR3 has 14 residues. The V end lost 3 bases, the J end lost 0 bases, and 6 bases lay between the germline ends. The CDR3 sequence is CASSDTDSNQPQHF. The CDR3 nucleotides read TGTGCCAGCAGTGACACTGATAGCAATCAGCCCCAGCATTTT.

The chain has TRBV6-6 and TRBJ2-1; TRBD2 matches at 11 bases. Germline-derived CDR1 and CDR2 are MNHNY and SVGAGI (reference sequence). This CDR3 spans 17 amino acids. V was pared by 2 bases and J by 5 bases, with 8 bases of the junction left unmatched. The CDR3, as DNA: TGTGCCAGCAGTTACGACCCAACTAGCGGGAGCAACAATGAGCAGTTCTTC. Residues: CASSYDPTSGSNNEQFF.

This clonotype was recorded many times. J is TRBJ1-1 and V is TRBV19; D may be TRBD1 (6 bases). Trimming cost V 8 bases and J 0 bases, with 16 bases left between them. Germline V gives CDR1 LNHDA, CDR2 SQIVND (reference sequence). The CDR3 extends over 15 amino acids. The CDR3 loop is CASLPRGGLNTEAFF. The CDR3 coding sequence is TGTGCCAGTCTACCAAGGGGGGGGCTGAACACTGAAGCTTTCTTT. The full variable domain, its missing parts supplied by reference TRBV19 and TRBJ1-1, is DGGITQSPKYLFRKEGQNVTLSCEQNLNHDAMYWYRQDPGQGLRLIYYSQIVNDFQKGDIAEGYSVSREKKESFPLTVTSAQKNPTAFYLCASLPRGGLNTEAFFGQGTRLTVV.

The chain uses TRBV19 and TRBJ2-3; D gene unclear. Trimming removed 9 bases from V and 1 base from J, with 8 bases in between. From germline, CDR1 is LNHDA and CDR2 SQIVND (reference sequence). The CDR3 covers 12 residues. The CDR3 DNA is TGTGCCAGCCTGGGCGGCACAGATACGCAGTATTTT. It encodes CASLGGTDTQYF.

This clonotype occurred many times. The genes are TRBV7-6 and TRBJ2-7; D gene unclear. The V and J ends lost 0 bases and 4 bases respectively, with 10 bases between them. The germline V gene has CDR1 SGHVS and CDR2 FNYEAQ. This CDR3 has 14 residues. The CDR3 reads CASSLAVRSYEQYF. Written as DNA, the CDR3 is TGTGCCAGCAGCTTAGCTGTCAGGAGTTACGAGCAGTACTTC.

For this clonotype: With a much larger clone just one base away, this may be a read error. CDR3 bases: TGTGCCAGAACCTGGTCAGTTACTGAAGCTTTCTTT. Its translation: CARTWSVTEAFF. The gene calls are TRBV12-3 or TRBV12-4 and TRBJ1-1; D not certain. Trimming took 9 bases from V and 5 from J, leaving 13 bases between them. The CDR3 has 12 residues.

This clonotype was seen many times. The gene calls are TRBV7-9 and TRBJ2-7; D perhaps matches TRBD1 (6 bases). Germline CDR1 is SEHNR and CDR2 is FQNEAQ (reference sequence). The CDR3 consists of 12 residues. Trimming removed 5 bases at V and 4 bases at J, with 9 bases between. Here the CDR3 reads CASSRQAYEQYF. The CDR3 DNA follows: TGTGCCAGCAGCAGACAGGCTTACGAGCAGTACTTC.

The chain carries TRBV7-9 and TRBJ2-7; 7 positions agree with TRBD1. CDR3 size: 17 residues. Losses at the gene ends were 5 bases for V and 0 bases for J; bases not matched to a gene: 13. The germline V gene encodes CDR1 SEHNR and CDR2 FQNEAQ (reference sequence). CDR3 sequence (DNA): TGTGCCAGCAGCCCCGAGGCGACAGGGCTTAGCTCCTACGAGCAGTACTTC. It translates to CASSPEATGLSSYEQYF.

This chain connects TRBV9 to TRBJ2-3; 10 bases fit TRBD1. Germline loops: CDR1 SGDLS, CDR2 YYNGEE. This CDR3 comprises 16 residues. The V segment lost 0 bases and the J segment 2 bases; nucleotides outside the gene matches: 3. The CDR3: CASSVGGTGATDTQYF. Here the CDR3 DNA reads TGTGCCAGCAGCGTAGGCGGGACAGGGGCCACAGATACGCAGTATTTT.

This clonotype appeared many times. The chain recombines TRBV7-8 with TRBJ2-7; possible D gene TRBD2, 5 bases. Germline V gene data show CDR1 as SGHVS and CDR2 as FQNEAQ. This CDR3 spans 15 amino acids. Trimming stripped 1 base from V and 3 bases from J, with 13 bases between. This CDR3 is CASSLEEARGYEQYF. CDR3 in DNA: TGTGCCAGCAGCTTAGAGGAGGCCCGGGGCTACGAGCAGTACTTC.

The rearrangement links TRBV6-1 to TRBJ2-5; 7 nucleotides match TRBD2. J was trimmed by 2 bases and V by 2 bases; bases with no gene match: 5. This CDR3 comprises 15 residues. Germline V CDR1 and CDR2: MNHNS, SASEGT. CDR3 coding DNA: TGTGCCAGCAGTGAAAGGGGAGGGATTCAAGAGACCCAGTACTTC. It encodes CASSERGGIQETQYF.

This chain joins TRBV6-1 and TRBJ1-3; D is undetermined. CDR1 is MNHNS and CDR2 is SASEGT in the germline V gene. V was shortened by 7 bases and J by 2 bases, with 6 bases between the two germline ends. CDR3 length: 12 amino acids. CDR3 DNA sequence: TGTGCCAGCACAGGTCCTGGAAACACCATATATTTT. Its protein is CASTGPGNTIYF.

This clonotype appeared many times. The rearrangement joins TRBV10-3 to TRBJ2-1; the D gene is possibly TRBD2 (5 bases). The germline CDR1 and CDR2 sequences are ENHRY and SYGVKD. CDR3 length: 18 residues. With 6 bases removed from V and 0 bases from J, the gap between germline ends came to 21 bases. The CDR3: CAISIYPRGRRSYNEQFF. CDR3 DNA: TGTGCCATCAGCATCTACCCCCGGGGTCGTCGCTCCTACAATGAGCAGTTCTTC.

This clonotype appeared a few times. The chain carries TRBV9 and TRBJ2-3; D is uncertain. The germline V gene encodes CDR1 SGDLS and CDR2 YYNGEE. V shed 4 bases and J shed 3 bases, with 21 bases lying between them. This CDR3 is built from 17 residues. The CDR3 nucleotides read TGTGCCAGCAGCATTCAGTTGGGCACCCGGCAGACAGATACGCAGTATTTT. The encoded protein is CASSIQLGTRQTDTQYF.

Many counts were recorded for this clonotype. The chain uses TRBV10-3 and TRBJ2-2, with D hard to call. V was trimmed by 3 bases and J by 0 bases, leaving 2 bases between them. Germline CDR1 ENHRY, CDR2 SYGVKD. The CDR3 is 13 residues long. DNA for the CDR3: TGTGCCATCAGTGAAGCGAACACCGGGGAGCTGTTTTTT. Translation: CAISEANTGELFF.

The rearrangement uses TRBV15 and TRBJ1-3; D is unresolved. V was pared by 0 bases and J by 0 bases, with 9 bases between. Germline assignment: CDR1 LNHNV and CDR2 YYDKDF (reference sequence). This CDR3 region has 16 residues. The CDR3 DNA follows: TGTGCCACCAGCAGAGATTGGAAGAGCTCTGGAAACACCATATATTTT. Its protein product is CATSRDWKSSGNTIYF.

Comment on this clonotype: This may stem from a read error, because a much larger clone lies one nucleotide away. The CDR3 does not close with the conserved phenylalanine or tryptophan, likely indicating a read error. The CDR3 DNA sequence: TGTGCCAGCACCTACGAGCAGTACTTA. It translates to CASTYEQYL. The rearrangement links TRBV7-3 to TRBJ2-7; D unresolved. The CDR3 is 9 residues long. Germline CDR1 is SGHTA and CDR2 is FQGTGA. V gave up 7 bases and J gave up 2 bases, with 0 bases separating them.

J is TRBJ2-1 and V is TRBV24-1; D unresolved. This CDR3 region has 12 residues. Trimming took 2 bases from V and 9 from J, leaving 7 bases between them. Germline V gene lookup returns CDR1 KGHDR and CDR2 SFDVKD. This CDR3 reads CATSDYSFEQFF. CDR3 nucleotides: TGTGCCACCAGTGATTACAGTTTTGAGCAGTTCTTC.

In its sample, this clonotype was seen many times. J is TRBJ2-1 and V is TRBV5-6; 12 nucleotides agree with TRBD2. CDR3 length: 17 residues. Germline V gene data show CDR1 as SGHDT and CDR2 as YYEEEE. The V segment lost 4 bases and the J segment 4 bases; nucleotides outside the gene matches: 9. In nucleotides, the CDR3 is TGTGCCAGCAGCCTTCCGCTAGCGGGAGGGCCTTACAATGAGCAGTTCTTC. Translated, it gives CASSLPLAGGPYNEQFF.

This clonotype has ten or more counts. V and J are TRBV12-5 and TRBJ1-2; no firm D call. Germline lookup yields CDR1 LGHNT and CDR2 FRNRAP. The length of the CDR3 is 17 residues. Trimming shortened V by 1 base and J by 4 bases, and 19 bases separated the two germline ends. CDR3 region: CASGLDYGAERPYGYTF. CDR3 sequence (DNA): TGTGCTAGTGGTTTGGACTATGGCGCGGAGAGACCCTATGGCTACACCTTC.

The gene calls are TRBV4-1 and TRBJ2-5, with 9 bases aligning to TRBD2. The CDR3 consists of 15 residues. Trimming took 3 bases from V and 1 from J; bases not matched to a gene: 3. Per germline, CDR1 MGHRA and CDR2 YSYEKL. For the CDR3, the DNA is TGCGCCAGCAGCCAGAGACTAGCGGCCCAAGAGACCCAGTACTTC. This gives the protein CASSQRLAAQETQYF.

In its sample, this clonotype was seen many times. The chain links TRBV7-9 to TRBJ1-2; D call uncertain. The CDR3 spans 14 residues. From germline, CDR1 is SEHNR and CDR2 FQNEAQ (reference sequence). Deletions cut 1 base from V and 0 bases from J, with 6 bases between. CDR3 sequence reads: CASSLDIANYGYTF. Here the CDR3 DNA reads TGTGCCAGCAGCTTAGACATAGCTAACTATGGCTACACCTTC.

This clonotype appeared a few times. The gene calls are TRBV6-2 or TRBV6-3 and TRBJ2-1; 12 nucleotides agree with TRBD2. The germline CDR1 and CDR2 sequences are MNHEY and SVGEGT. The CDR3 spans 15 residues. V was pared by 5 bases and J by 7 bases, with 6 bases of the junction left unmatched. The CDR3 region has the DNA TGTGCCAGCAGTCCTAGCGGGAGGGTAGTAAATGAGCAGTTCTTC. The encoded protein is CASSPSGRVVNEQFF.